The T cell receptor beta chain described here comes from a study of control samples from healthy donors and cancer patients. Libraries were prepared by immunoSEQ multiplex PCR; TCRdb keeps only in-frame clonotypes and omits some of them. Of some 71,000 clones listed, roughly 86% were seen once; the top ten hold under 20%. This CDR3 region has 14 residues. V was clipped by 6 bases and J by 8 bases, with 19 bases between them. CDR1 and CDR2 from the germline V gene are SNHLY and FYNNEI. The source material was PBMCs. The gene calls are TRBV2 and TRBJ1-2; unclear D gene. This TCR came from a man aged 55 to 70 with lung cancer. The CDR3 spells CASRNGSYIGGYTF. CDR3 coding DNA: TGTGCCAGCAGGAATGGGTCCTACATCGGGGGCTACACCTTC.